One and the same sample provided the 24 T cell receptor beta chains below, sequenced in a study of blood T cell repertoires in COVID-19. Assay: immunoSEQ multiplex PCR; the TCRdb copy retains only in-frame clones and omits some. Altogether tens of thousands of clones are present, around three quarters being singletons, with the ten largest covering 20% to 25%. The sequencing input was peripheral blood. The receptors come from a woman in her fifties or sixties in a cohort sampled during active or convalescent COVID-19.

This clone appeared a few times. CDR3 region: CASSFLPGGPNEQYF. In nucleotides, the CDR3 is TGTGCCAGCAGCTTCCTTCCAGGGGGCCCCAACGAGCAGTACTTC. The genes are TRBV7-6 and TRBJ2-7; 8 positions match TRBD1. V lost 3 bases and J lost 5; bases outside the gene matches: 9. This CDR3 has 15 amino acids. Per germline, CDR1 SGHVS and CDR2 FNYEAQ.

The V and J genes are TRBV7-2 and TRBJ2-3, with D possibly TRBD1 on 6 matching bases. CDR1 is SGHTA and CDR2 is FQGNSA in the germline V gene. This CDR3 is 15 amino acids long. The V end was cut by 1 base, the J end by 6 bases, with 14 bases between. CDR3 nucleotide sequence: TGTGCCAGCAGCTTAGTGAGGGGGAGCATTGATACGCAGTATTTT. It specifies CASSLVRGSIDTQYF.

The rearrangement uses TRBV2 and TRBJ2-2, with TRBD2 matching over 8 bases. Unmatched junction bases numbered 12, after V lost 8 bases and J lost 4 bases. Germline CDR1 and CDR2: SNHLY and FYNNEI. This CDR3 comprises 16 residues. CDR3 nucleotide sequence: TGTGCCAGCTGGAGACTAGCGATTGGGGGCACCGGGGAGCTGTTTTTT. Its translation: CASWRLAIGGTGELFF.

This clone was counted many times. This rearrangement joins TRBV10-3 to TRBJ1-2, with 10 nucleotides matching TRBD1. The CDR3 runs 15 residues. In germline, CDR1 is ENHRY, CDR2 SYGVKD. Unmatched junction bases numbered 10, after V lost 6 bases and J lost 6 bases. CDR3 region: CAIRPTGGGLDGYTF. In DNA, the CDR3 is TGTGCCATCAGACCGACAGGGGGCGGTTTAGATGGCTACACCTTC.

The J gene is TRBJ2-1, the V gene TRBV7-9; 7 bases agree with TRBD1. Germline V CDR1 and CDR2: SEHNR, FQNEAQ (reference sequence). This CDR3 region has 16 residues. Trimming took 5 bases from V and 0 from J; bases not matched to a gene: 7. The CDR3 DNA is TGTGCCAGCAGCGGACACAGGGGACCCTCCTACAATGAGCAGTTCTTC. Translated: CASSGHRGPSYNEQFF.

This rearrangement joins TRBV6-2 or TRBV6-3 to TRBJ2-7, with TRBD2 as a possible D gene (6 bases). Germline CDR1 reads MNHEY; CDR2 reads SVGEGT. This CDR3 has 15 residues. V gave up 2 bases and J gave up 7 bases, with 18 bases separating them. CDR3 amino acids: CASSYGGGSLWEQYF. The DNA for the CDR3 is TGTGCCAGCAGTTACGGGGGAGGATCACTTTGGGAGCAGTACTTC.

The rearrangement joins TRBV18 to TRBJ1-2, with D maybe TRBD1 (5 bases). V lost 4 bases, J lost 5 bases, and 17 bases lay in between. Looked up from germline, CDR1 is KGHSH and CDR2 is LQKENI. This CDR3 contains 15 residues. The CDR3 region is CASSLPPQGQYGYTF. As DNA, the CDR3 is TGTGCCAGCTCACTTCCCCCCCAGGGTCAGTATGGCTACACCTTC.

V and J are TRBV10-3 and TRBJ2-5; TRBD1 is a possible D gene (6 bases). Matching the DNA end better, TRBJ2-7 makes the J call doubtful. CDR3 length: 15 amino acids. The V gene's germline CDR1 is ENHRY and CDR2 SYGVKD. CDR3 bases: TGTGCCATCAGTGAGTCAGGGGCAGGGGTTAGCGAGCAGTACTTC. It is translated as CAISESGAGVSEQYF.

The rearrangement links TRBV10-3 to TRBJ1-1, with D possibly being TRBD1 (5 bases). CDR3 length equals 14 residues. V was shortened by 4 bases and J by 2 bases, with 11 bases between the two germline ends. Germline CDR1 reads ENHRY; CDR2 reads SYGVKD. As DNA, the CDR3 is TGTGCCATCAGTGTGGGGGGACCCAACACTGAAGCTTTCTTT. Translated: CAISVGGPNTEAFF.

The rearrangement uses TRBV21-1 and TRBJ1-5; the table calls TRBD1, which could not be checked here. TRBV21-1 has pseudogene status. There are 15 residues in the CDR3. The CDR3 is CASINRGPNNQPQHF. Here the CDR3 DNA reads TGTGCCAGCATTAACAGGGGGCCGAACAATCAGCCCCAGCATTTT.

The chain combines TRBV18 with TRBJ1-2; 7 bases agree with TRBD1. Germline values: CDR1 KGHSH, CDR2 LQKENI. After removal of 3 bases from V and 4 bases from J, the junction contained 5 bases not matched to a gene. The CDR3 spans 14 residues. This CDR3 reads CASSPPGGSYGYTF. Here the CDR3 DNA reads TGTGCCAGCTCACCCCCAGGGGGGTCCTATGGCTACACCTTC.

The chain uses TRBV2 and TRBJ2-1; 11 bases align to TRBD2. The V gene's germline CDR1 is SNHLY and CDR2 FYNNEI. The CDR3 runs to 14 residues. V lost 6 bases to trimming and J lost 8 bases; unmatched junction nucleotides: 6. The CDR3 DNA reads TGTGCCAGCAGGAATGTAGCGGGGGGGTATGAGCAGTTCTTC. Protein product: CASRNVAGGYEQFF.

CDR3 DNA: TGTGCCAGCAGCGGGCGGGGGTACACAGATACGCAGTATTTT. Protein sequence: CASSGRGYTDTQYF. The gene calls are TRBV6-5 and TRBJ2-3; 7 nucleotides agree with TRBD2. This CDR3 region has 14 residues. The germline V gene has CDR1 MNHEY and CDR2 SVGAGI. V lost 6 bases, J lost 2 bases, and 5 bases stayed unmatched.

This sequence joins TRBV7-9 and TRBJ1-1; no clear D. With 4 bases removed from V and 1 base from J, the gap between germline ends came to 16 bases. The CDR3 totals 16 residues. CDR1 is SEHNR and CDR2 is FQNEAQ in the germline V gene (reference sequence). The CDR3 here is CASSSSPLGRNTEAFF. The CDR3 nucleotides are TGTGCCAGCAGCTCAAGCCCGTTGGGCAGGAACACTGAAGCTTTCTTT.

J is TRBJ1-6 and V is TRBV5-4; 9 bases line up with TRBD1. The germline V gene has CDR1 SGHNT and CDR2 YYREEE (reference sequence). V trimming: 3 bases; J trimming: 2 bases; junction bases outside the gene matches: 6. CDR3 length equals 17 residues. In DNA, the CDR3 is TGTGCCAGCAGCTCGGGACAGGGCTTGCCCTATAATTCACCCCTCCACTTT. Protein sequence: CASSSGQGLPYNSPLHF.

This clone was seen only a few times. This chain connects TRBV6-5 to TRBJ2-7, with 7 bases matching TRBD1. CDR3 length equals 13 residues. The V and J ends lost 7 bases and 6 bases, in that order; junction bases with no gene match: 9. Germline V lookup: CDR1 MNHEY, CDR2 SVGAGI. This CDR3 reads CASNKRAGGEQYF. The DNA for the CDR3 is TGTGCCAGCAATAAACGCGCAGGGGGCGAGCAGTACTTC.

This clone was detected many times. CDR3 in DNA: TGTGCCAGCAGCCGATCAGGGGGTGTCGACACCATATATTTT. It yields the protein CASSRSGGVDTIYF. V and J are TRBV7-9 and TRBJ1-3; 7 bases align to TRBD1. The CDR3 has 14 residues. Germline V gene data show CDR1 as SEHNR and CDR2 as FQNEAQ (reference sequence). V shed 5 bases, J shed 8 bases, and the junction held 9 bases outside the gene matches.

The genes are TRBV14 and TRBJ1-2; tentative D call: TRBD1 (6 bases). Germline CDR1 is SGHDN and CDR2 is FVKESK. The CDR3 runs to 12 residues. With 4 bases removed from V and 5 bases from J, the gap between germline ends came to 8 bases. CDR3 bases: TGTGCCAGCAGCCCACAGGGATATGGCTACACCTTC. The encoded protein is CASSPQGYGYTF. Full variable domain (remainder filled in from reference TRBV14 and TRBJ1-2): EAGVTQFPSHSVIEKGQTVTLRCDPISGHDNLYWYRRVMGKEIKFLLHFVKESKQDESGMPNNRFLAERTGGTYSTLKVQPAELEDSGVYFCASSPQGYGYTFGSGTRLTVV.

The CDR3 DNA reads as TGCGCCAGCAGCCAAGGTCCTAGCCATCGCACAGATACGCAGTATTTT. Encoded protein: CASSQGPSHRTDTQYF. The chain carries TRBV4-3 and TRBJ2-3; a weak D match, TRBD2 (5 bases). Germline V CDR1 and CDR2: LGHNA, YSLEER. This CDR3 contains 16 residues. V shed 1 base and J shed 1 base, with 12 bases lying between them.

The J gene is TRBJ1-4, the V gene TRBV18; TRBD1 might be the D (5 bases). Deletions cut 6 bases from V and 0 bases from J, with 8 bases between. The CDR3 contains 14 residues. Germline assignment: CDR1 KGHSH and CDR2 LQKENI. Here the CDR3 reads CASSTGATNEKLFF. CDR3 nucleotide sequence: TGTGCCAGCTCCACAGGCGCAACTAATGAAAAACTGTTTTTT.

The chain links TRBV27 to TRBJ1-1, with TRBD1 matching over 7 bases. The V and J ends lost 8 bases and 1 base, in that order; junction bases with no gene match: 10. The CDR3 is 15 residues long. Germline V gene lookup returns CDR1 MNHEY and CDR2 SMNVEV (reference sequence). CDR3 in DNA: TGTGCCAGCTATCCGTTGGACAGGCCGAACACTGAAGCTTTCTTT. This sequence encodes CASYPLDRPNTEAFF.

Remarks on this clone: Other DNA sequences from this sample encode an identical CDR3 as well. The chain uses TRBV18 and TRBJ2-5; weak D call: TRBD2 (7 bases). Germline assignment: CDR1 KGHSH and CDR2 LQKENI. The CDR3 consists of 14 residues. The V gene lost 3 bases and the J gene lost 4 bases, with 12 bases spanning the gap. The CDR3 is CASSPTGGRETQYF. The CDR3 bases are TGTGCCAGCTCACCTACGGGGGGCCGAGAGACCCAGTACTTC.

The chain is built from TRBV5-4 and TRBJ2-7; D ambiguous. The CDR3 has 12 residues. CDR1 SGHNT and CDR2 YYREEE come from the germline V gene (reference sequence). The germline V and J ends were trimmed by 4 bases and 2 bases, with 7 bases remaining between them. CDR3 sequence: CASSLNTYEQYF. The CDR3 nucleotides read TGTGCCAGCAGCCTAAATACCTACGAGCAGTACTTC.

The chain couples TRBV5-4 to TRBJ1-2; 8 bases align to TRBD1. The V gene's germline CDR1 is SGHNT and CDR2 YYREEE (reference sequence). The CDR3 is made up of 15 amino acids. The V gene end was trimmed by 2 bases and the J gene end by 4 bases; junction bases not matched to a gene: 7. As DNA, the CDR3 is TGTGCCAGCAGCTTAGGGCAGGGGGCCCGCTATGGCTACACCTTC. This translates into CASSLGQGARYGYTF.